The 19 T cell receptor beta chains below come from one sample, sequenced in a study of blood T cells in healthy people across ages. With a J-beta primer mix and a sample-barcoded 5' primer, a second PCR ran 7 to 11 cycles. TCRdb redid the calling of the 5' RACE reads with MiXCR, one entry per CDR3 protein. The sample shows about 640,000 distinct CDR3 sequences, roughly 50% of them seen only once. The sample comprised blood. These receptors were collected from a man in his fifties or sixties in good health.

This clonotype was detected only a few times. CDR3 sequence: CASSLGGRVAGSYEQYF. Written as DNA, the CDR3 is TGTGCCAGCAGCTTAGGAGGCAGGGTAGCGGGGAGCTACGAGCAGTACTTC. The chain uses TRBV7-2 and TRBJ2-5, with 8 bases lining up with TRBD2. The end of the DNA is better explained by TRBJ2-7, so the J call may be wrong. Germline lookup yields CDR1 SGHTA and CDR2 FQGNSA. The CDR3 is 17 residues long.

The rearrangement links TRBV5-6 to TRBJ2-3; no definite D call. CDR1 SGHDT and CDR2 YYEEEE come from the germline V gene. This CDR3 region has 13 residues. V was clipped by 4 bases and J by 4 bases, with 10 bases between them. CDR3 coding DNA: TGTGCCAGCAGCCGTCACCTGGCAGATACGCAGTATTTT. Protein: CASSRHLADTQYF.

The chain joins TRBV2 to TRBJ2-5; 15 bases align to TRBD2. This CDR3 region has 16 residues. The junction had 7 bases not matched to a gene; V was cut back by 7 bases and J by 4 bases. Per the germline V gene, CDR1 is SNHLY and CDR2 is FYNNEI. The CDR3 DNA reads TGTGCCAGCAATCCGGGACTAGCGGGGGGAACAGAGACCCAGTACTTC. Its protein product is CASNPGLAGGTETQYF.

The V gene is TRBV20-1, the J gene TRBJ2-7; the match to TRBD2 covers 14 bases. Per germline, CDR1 DFQATT and CDR2 SNEGSKA (reference sequence). The CDR3 sequence is 15 residues long. Trimming cost V 5 bases and J 2 bases; bases outside gene matches: 5. CDR3 in amino acids: CSASGLAGATYEQYF. CDR3 sequence (DNA): TGCAGTGCTTCGGGACTAGCGGGGGCAACCTACGAGCAGTACTTC.

The V gene is TRBV7-2, the J gene TRBJ2-3; D is perhaps TRBD1 (5 bases). Germline lookup yields CDR1 SGHTA and CDR2 FQGNSA. The CDR3 is made up of 11 amino acids. V dropped 5 bases and J dropped 7 bases, with 7 bases sitting between them. CDR3 sequence (DNA): TGTGCCAGCAGCGCAGGGCATACGCAGTATTTT. This sequence encodes CASSAGHTQYF.

The J gene is TRBJ1-1, the V gene TRBV15, with D uncertain. CDR1 and CDR2 from the germline V gene are LNHNV and YYDKDF (reference sequence). The CDR3 contains 13 residues. V was pared by 5 bases and J by 1 base, with 8 bases between. CDR3 bases: TGTGCCACCAGCCGTGGACCGAACACTGAAGCTTTCTTT. It specifies CATSRGPNTEAFF.

This clonotype was counted between two and nine times. V usage is TRBV25-1 and J usage is TRBJ2-4; 7 nucleotides agree with TRBD1. There are 14 residues in the CDR3. V trimming: 8 bases; J trimming: 6 bases; junction bases outside the gene matches: 10. The germline V gene has CDR1 MGHDK and CDR2 SYGVNS. CDR3 nucleotide sequence: TGTGCCAGCTGTGCCGGGACAGACGTAAACATTCAGTACTTC. Translating it yields CASCAGTDVNIQYF. The whole variable domain, filled in from reference TRBV25-1 and TRBJ2-4, reads EADIYQTPRYLVIGTGKKITLECSQTMGHDKMYWYQQDPGMELHLIHYSYGVNSTEKGDLSSESTVSRIRTEHFPLTLESARPSHTSQYLCASCAGTDVNIQYFGAGTRLSVL.

The chain couples TRBV5-1 to TRBJ1-1, with TRBD1 matching over 8 bases. The CDR3 is 18 amino acids. The V segment lost 2 bases and the J segment 0 bases; nucleotides outside the gene matches: 12. Germline CDR1 and CDR2: SGHRS and YFSETQ. The chain's CDR3 is CASSFNPRTGTLNTEAFF. The CDR3, as DNA: TGCGCCAGCAGCTTTAACCCCCGGACAGGGACTTTGAACACTGAAGCTTTCTTT.

This clonotype was recorded only once. J is TRBJ2-2 and V is TRBV5-1; the D is unclear. The V gene's germline CDR1 is SGHRS and CDR2 YFSETQ. This CDR3 comprises 15 residues. V lost 4 bases and J lost 1, with 11 bases in between. CDR3 sequence (DNA): TGCGCCAGCAGCCCGCGGTCAGGGAACACCGGGGAGCTGTTTTTT. Translating it yields CASSPRSGNTGELFF.

This clonotype appeared a few times. V usage is TRBV5-1 and J usage is TRBJ2-1; TRBD2 agrees at 7 bases. Trimming removed 4 bases from V and 7 bases from J; junction bases left unmatched: 11. The CDR3 runs to 15 residues. The V gene's germline CDR1 is SGHRS and CDR2 YFSETQ. CDR3: CASSAREGLTNEQFF. CDR3 bases: TGCGCCAGCAGCGCCAGGGAGGGCCTTACGAATGAGCAGTTCTTC.

V gene TRBV20-1 combines with J gene TRBJ2-1, with TRBD1 matching 9 bases. The CDR3 has 12 residues. The germline V gene encodes CDR1 DFQATT and CDR2 SNEGSKA (reference sequence). The V gene end was trimmed by 6 bases and the J gene end by 8 bases; junction bases not matched to a gene: 5. In nucleotides, the CDR3 is TGCAGTGCCCGGGGACAGGGACATGAGCAGTTCTTC. This encodes CSARGQGHEQFF.

The genes are TRBV2 and TRBJ2-5, with TRBD1 as a possible D gene (8 bases). Germline loops: CDR1 SNHLY, CDR2 FYNNEI. V dropped 8 bases and J dropped 3 bases, with 13 bases sitting between them. The CDR3 spans 13 residues. The CDR3: CASRQGREETQYF. The CDR3 DNA is TGTGCCAGCCGACAGGGGAGGGAAGAGACCCAGTACTTC.

This sequence joins TRBV7-2 and TRBJ2-7, with TRBD1 matching over 7 bases. The junction had 4 bases not matched to a gene; V was cut back by 5 bases and J by 0 bases. Germline V CDR1 and CDR2: SGHTA, FQGNSA. CDR3 size: 14 residues. CDR3 sequence reads: CASSPDRVSYEQYF. CDR3 sequence (DNA): TGTGCCAGCAGCCCCGACAGGGTCTCCTACGAGCAGTACTTC.

There are a few counts of this clonotype. This chain joins TRBV2 and TRBJ2-3; D call uncertain. This CDR3 is 16 amino acids long. Germline-derived CDR1 and CDR2 are SNHLY and FYNNEI. V was pared by 6 bases and J by 4 bases, with 20 bases between. DNA of the CDR3: TGTGCCAGCAGCCCAACCCCAGAGTCAGAGGCAGATACGCAGTATTTT. Its translation is CASSPTPESEADTQYF. Based on the CDR3 plus reference TRBV2 and TRBJ2-3, the full variable domain is EPEVTQTPSHQVTQMGQEVILRCVPISNHLYFYWYRQILGQKVEFLVSFYNNEISEKSEIFDDQFSVERPDGSNFTLKIRSTKLEDSAMYFCASSPTPESEADTQYFGPGTRLTVL.

The V and J genes are TRBV6-5 and TRBJ1-2; D is undetermined. The V end was cut by 0 bases, the J end by 8 bases, with 10 bases between. The CDR3 totals 13 residues. Germline V lookup: CDR1 MNHEY, CDR2 SVGAGI. This chain's CDR3 is CASSYSGLEGYTF. The CDR3 nucleotides are TGTGCCAGCAGTTACTCGGGCCTGGAGGGCTACACCTTC.

The chain uses TRBV27 and TRBJ2-7; weak D call: TRBD2 (6 bases). Germline CDR1 MNHEY, CDR2 SMNVEV (reference sequence). The ends were cut back, 3 bases at V and 0 bases at J, with 12 bases in the middle. The CDR3 contains 15 residues. The CDR3 sequence: CASSLQAGLSYEQYF. CDR3 coding DNA: TGTGCCAGCAGTTTGCAAGCGGGTCTCTCCTACGAGCAGTACTTC.

This clonotype has more than one count but fewer than ten. The chain employs TRBV4-2 and TRBJ2-1; 8 positions match TRBD2. Germline values: CDR1 LGHNA, CDR2 YNFKEQ. The CDR3 runs 20 residues. The V gene end was trimmed by 0 bases and the J gene end by 1 base; junction bases not matched to a gene: 14. The CDR3 here is CASSQDLATGGALSYNEQFF. Written as DNA, the CDR3 is TGTGCCAGCAGCCAAGATTTGGCTACCGGGGGGGCCTTGTCCTACAATGAGCAGTTCTTC.

V usage is TRBV11-2 and J usage is TRBJ2-5, with D perhaps matching TRBD1 (5 bases). The CDR3 totals 13 residues. Trimming left V 4 bases short and J 5 bases short, with 11 bases between. Germline V lookup: CDR1 SGHAT, CDR2 FQNNGV. The CDR3 reads CASSSPKGETQYF. The CDR3 DNA reads as TGTGCCAGCAGCTCCCCAAAGGGGGAGACCCAGTACTTC.

V usage is TRBV6-2 or TRBV6-3 and J usage is TRBJ2-1; 10 nucleotides line up with TRBD1. Germline CDR1 is MNHEY and CDR2 is SVGEGT. CDR3 size: 14 residues. Trimming removed 7 bases from V and 8 bases from J; junction bases left unmatched: 8. CDR3 nucleotide sequence: TGTGCCAGCACCCGGGACAGGGGTGGTTATGAGCAGTTCTTC. Translation: CASTRDRGGYEQFF.